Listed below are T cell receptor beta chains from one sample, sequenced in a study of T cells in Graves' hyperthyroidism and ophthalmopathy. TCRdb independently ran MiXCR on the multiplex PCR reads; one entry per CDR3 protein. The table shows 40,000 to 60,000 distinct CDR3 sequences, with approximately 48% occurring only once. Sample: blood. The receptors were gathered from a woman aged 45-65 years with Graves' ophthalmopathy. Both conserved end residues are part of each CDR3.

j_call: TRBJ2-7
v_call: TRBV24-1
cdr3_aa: CATSDDRTYEQYF

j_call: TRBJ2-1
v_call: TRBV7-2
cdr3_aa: CASSQGLAGYNEQFF

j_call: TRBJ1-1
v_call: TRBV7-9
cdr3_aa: CASSFPPPGGTEAFF

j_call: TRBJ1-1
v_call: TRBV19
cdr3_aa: CASTMGTGVRAFF

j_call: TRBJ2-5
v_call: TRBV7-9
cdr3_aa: CASSLGETQETQYF

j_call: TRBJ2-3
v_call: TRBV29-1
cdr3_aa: CSVKGGTGPSSTQYF

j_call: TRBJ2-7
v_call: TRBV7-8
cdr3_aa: CASSLMGLADPSSYEQYF

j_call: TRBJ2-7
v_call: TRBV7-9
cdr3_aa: CASSFETGAYAEQYF

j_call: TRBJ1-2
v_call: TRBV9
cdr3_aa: CASSVSGGSVYGYTF

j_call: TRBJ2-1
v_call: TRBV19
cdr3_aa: CASSTPRQGQGNEQFF

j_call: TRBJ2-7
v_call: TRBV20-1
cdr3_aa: CSAFPGQGAIYEQYF

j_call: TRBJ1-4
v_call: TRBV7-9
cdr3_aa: CASSRSLGIDEKLFF

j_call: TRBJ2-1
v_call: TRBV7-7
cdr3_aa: CARRSGGTYNEQFF

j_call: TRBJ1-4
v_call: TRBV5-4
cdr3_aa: CASSGRGFDEKLFF

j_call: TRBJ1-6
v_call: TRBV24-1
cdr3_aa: CATGTWGGGNSPLHF

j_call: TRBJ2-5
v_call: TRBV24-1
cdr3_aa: CATSDPGGPGGRETQYF

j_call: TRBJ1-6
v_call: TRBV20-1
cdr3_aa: CSAGDSPNSPLHF

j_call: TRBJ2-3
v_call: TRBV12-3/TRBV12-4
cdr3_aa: CASSLGPTDTQYF

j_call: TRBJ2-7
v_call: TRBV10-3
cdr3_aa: CATTGRGQVDEQYF

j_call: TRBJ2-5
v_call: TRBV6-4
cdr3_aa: CASRTGREVETQYF

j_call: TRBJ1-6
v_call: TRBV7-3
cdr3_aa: CASSSGGLGPGRNSPLHF

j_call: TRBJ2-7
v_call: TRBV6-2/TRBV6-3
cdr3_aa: CASSYSTLTASSYEQYF

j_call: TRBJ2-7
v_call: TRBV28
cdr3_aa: CASSSWTGGSEQYF